This is a list of T cell receptor beta chains from one sample in a study of T-cell memory formation after mild COVID-19. TCRdb used MiXCR to reprocess the 5' RACE reads, holding one entry per CDR3 protein. The table lists over 450,000 distinct CDR3 sequences, roughly 22% of them singletons. The specimen sequenced was PBMCs or a T cell subset sorted from them (not recorded which). These receptors originate from an adult woman who had mild COVID-19 (a few samples of this study predate the infection). Cell type and time point are not known. Each CDR3 is given without its conserved first and last residue. A D gene is named only where the DNA matches it firmly.

v_call	j_call	d_call	cdr3_aa
TRBV20-1	TRBJ2-7	TRBD2	SASWLAGGPLVEQY
TRBV20-1	TRBJ2-7	TRBD2	SAPLAGGTNEQY
TRBV10-3	TRBJ2-2	.	AISESGAGELF
TRBV14	TRBJ2-7	.	ASSRRDTLSYEQY
TRBV9	TRBJ2-3	.	ASSVTGGEDTQY
TRBV29-1	TRBJ2-3	TRBD1	SVQLDRGHADTQY
TRBV28	TRBJ2-5	.	ASSLGQVETQY
TRBV7-6	TRBJ2-1	TRBD2	ASSRTSGRAHNEQF
TRBV9	TRBJ2-7	.	ASSADEGTGDEQY
TRBV9	TRBJ2-1	TRBD2	ASSVLPGSGGAYNEQF
TRBV4-1	TRBJ1-5	.	ASSQAPNQPQH
TRBV29-1	TRBJ1-2	.	SVEGAGGYT
TRBV12-3/TRBV12-4	TRBJ2-7	TRBD2	ASSFWGLAVSYEQY
TRBV2	TRBJ1-6	.	ASSTQGDDNSPLH
TRBV30	TRBJ2-3	.	ASWDNRVHY
TRBV5-1	TRBJ2-7	.	ASSLAVAYEQY
TRBV15	TRBJ2-5	.	ATSRDKTRRQETQY
TRBV6-6	TRBJ1-2	TRBD1	ASRSDRENYGYT
TRBV7-9	TRBJ1-2	.	ASSLNVYGYT
TRBV7-9	TRBJ2-4	TRBD1	ASSRTGEGIQY
TRBV12-3/TRBV12-4	TRBJ2-3	.	ASTGGPRTDTQY